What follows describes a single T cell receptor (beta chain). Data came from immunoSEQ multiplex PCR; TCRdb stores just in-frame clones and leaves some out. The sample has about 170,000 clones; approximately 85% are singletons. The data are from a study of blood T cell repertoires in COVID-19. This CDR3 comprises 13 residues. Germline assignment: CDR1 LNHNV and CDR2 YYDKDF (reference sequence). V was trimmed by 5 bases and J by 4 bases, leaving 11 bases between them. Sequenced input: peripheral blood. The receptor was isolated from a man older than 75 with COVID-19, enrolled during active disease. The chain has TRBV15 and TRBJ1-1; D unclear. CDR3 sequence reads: CATSRGSGTEAFF. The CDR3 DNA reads TGTGCCACCAGCCGTGGGTCAGGCACTGAAGCTTTCTTT.